The source of this T cell receptor beta chain is a study of chemoradiotherapy in HPV16-positive cancers. V shed 4 bases and J 0 bases; nucleotides not matched to a gene: 4. Per germline, CDR1 MDHEN and CDR2 SYDVKM. This CDR3 has 16 residues. Here immunoSEQ multiplex PCR was the method, and the copy in TCRdb shows in-frame clones only, minus some. The sample shows about 8,600 clones, roughly 91% of them seen only once. Source: blood, taken from a patient who underwent chemoradiotherapy. The source is a human donor with HPV-associated anogenital cancer. The chain couples TRBV28 to TRBJ2-1, with 9 bases aligning to TRBD2. The CDR3 region has the DNA TGTGCCAGCAGTTCTGTAGCGGGAGTCTCCTACAATGAGCAGTTCTTC. Protein product: CASSSVAGVSYNEQFF.